This T cell receptor (beta chain) is from a study of OX40 agonist ivuxolimab in advanced cancers. Germline CDR1 and CDR2: SGHRS and YFSETQ. The CDR3 consists of 15 residues. J was trimmed by 0 bases and V by 2 bases; bases with no gene match: 2. The table came from immunoSEQ multiplex PCR; TCRdb's copy has only in-frame clones and leaves some out. The table records roughly 64,000 clones, over 75% of them present only once. The receptor comes from an adult with an advanced solid tumor such as melanoma, head and neck, liver or kidney cancer. The chain has TRBV5-1 and TRBJ2-3; 8 positions match TRBD2. The material was CD4+ or CD8+ T cells sorted from blood, obtained in a trial of the OX40 agonist ivuxolimab. CDR3 DNA: TGCGCCAGCAGCTTAAGCGGGGGTAGCACAGATACGCAGTATTTT. Translation gives CASSLSGGSTDTQYF.